These T cell receptor beta chains were read from a single sample in a study of cytomegalovirus exposure and HLA in healthy donors. Assay used: immunoSEQ multiplex PCR; TCRdb lists only in-frame clones, some missing. The sample has fewer than 80,000 clones, under 80% seen once. The sequenced sample was PBMCs. The receptor source for this set is a woman in her 50s in good health and CMV-seropositive. CDR3s include the opening cysteine and the closing phenylalanine or tryptophan. Each record gives: J gene, V gene, clone size, D gene, CDR3 DNA, CDR3 protein. A D gene is named only where the DNA matches it firmly. Clone size is shown for a subset of rows, as once, few, many or a class of expanded clone.

j_gene: TRBJ1-1; v_gene: TRBV7-9; abundance: few; d_gene: NA; CDR3nt: TGTTCCAGCAGCTTTGCCTCGGCTGAAGCTTTCTTT; CDR3aa: CSSSFASAEAFF
j_gene: TRBJ2-5; v_gene: TRBV25-1; abundance: NA; d_gene: TRBD2; CDR3nt: TGTGCCAGCGGTCCGGGGGGTCAAGAGACCCAGTACTTC; CDR3aa: CASGPGGQETQYF
j_gene: TRBJ1-1; v_gene: TRBV30; abundance: NA; d_gene: NA; CDR3nt: TGTGCCCATACGCCGCCGGCTGAAGCTTTCTTT; CDR3aa: CAHTPPAEAFF
j_gene: TRBJ2-2; v_gene: TRBV7-7; abundance: few; d_gene: TRBD2; CDR3nt: TGTGCTAGCAGCCCGCAGGGACTAGCGGGAACCGGGGAGCTGTTTTTT; CDR3aa: CASSPQGLAGTGELFF
j_gene: TRBJ2-7; v_gene: TRBV6-5; abundance: NA; d_gene: TRBD2; CDR3nt: TGTGCCAGCCGCGATAGCGGGGGGGCCAAGGACGAGCAGTACTTC; CDR3aa: CASRDSGGAKDEQYF
j_gene: TRBJ2-7; v_gene: TRBV5-6; abundance: NA; d_gene: TRBD1; CDR3nt: TGTGCCAGCAGCCCGGGACAGTACGAGCAGTACTTC; CDR3aa: CASSPGQYEQYF
j_gene: TRBJ2-2; v_gene: TRBV5-4; abundance: NA; d_gene: TRBD1; CDR3nt: TGTGCCAGCAGCAAAACAGGGGCGAACACCGGGGAGCTGTTTTTT; CDR3aa: CASSKTGANTGELFF
j_gene: TRBJ1-1; v_gene: TRBV29-1; abundance: NA; d_gene: NA; CDR3nt: TGCAGCTGTACGGGAGGGGAGCGGGGAAACACTGAAGCTTTCTTT; CDR3aa: CSCTGGERGNTEAFF
j_gene: TRBJ1-1; v_gene: TRBV20-1; abundance: NA; d_gene: NA; CDR3nt: TGCAGTGCTCCCGCCGGGGGAGAAGCTTTCTTT; CDR3aa: CSAPAGGEAFF
j_gene: TRBJ1-5; v_gene: TRBV28; abundance: NA; d_gene: TRBD1; CDR3nt: TGTGCCAACGCCGGGACAGGGGGTTCTCAGCCCCAGCATTTT; CDR3aa: CANAGTGGSQPQHF
j_gene: TRBJ1-5; v_gene: TRBV15; abundance: NA; d_gene: NA; CDR3nt: TGTGCCACCGCGCTGACGGGAAATCAGCCCCAGCATTTT; CDR3aa: CATALTGNQPQHF
j_gene: TRBJ1-2; v_gene: TRBV2; abundance: NA; d_gene: TRBD1; CDR3nt: TGTGCCAGCAGTGAGGACAGGGGGCTTGGCTACACCTTC; CDR3aa: CASSEDRGLGYTF
j_gene: TRBJ1-3; v_gene: TRBV6-5; abundance: NA; d_gene: NA; CDR3nt: TGTGCCAGCAGTTACGGTGCCAGGCCCTCTGGAAACACCATATATTTT; CDR3aa: CASSYGARPSGNTIYF
j_gene: TRBJ2-1; v_gene: TRBV19; abundance: few; d_gene: TRBD1; CDR3nt: TGTGCCAGTAGTTTAACCACGGGACAGGGGTCGGATGAGCAGTTCTTC; CDR3aa: CASSLTTGQGSDEQFF
j_gene: TRBJ1-2; v_gene: TRBV9; abundance: NA; d_gene: TRBD1; CDR3nt: TGTGCCAGCAGCGTAGCGCGGGACAGGACTAACTATGGCTACACCTTC; CDR3aa: CASSVARDRTNYGYTF
j_gene: TRBJ2-3; v_gene: TRBV9; abundance: NA; d_gene: TRBD2; CDR3nt: TGTGCCAGCAGCGTAGCGGGGGGGCCGGGCACAGATACGCAGTATTTT; CDR3aa: CASSVAGGPGTDTQYF
j_gene: TRBJ2-3; v_gene: TRBV5-1; abundance: few; d_gene: TRBD2; CDR3nt: TGCGCCAGCAGCTTGGGACTAGCGGGGGGGAAAGGGACAGATACGCAGTATTTT; CDR3aa: CASSLGLAGGKGTDTQYF
j_gene: TRBJ1-2; v_gene: TRBV2; abundance: NA; d_gene: TRBD1; CDR3nt: TGTGCCAGCAGCGGGACAGGGGCCTATGGCTACACCTTC; CDR3aa: CASSGTGAYGYTF
j_gene: TRBJ2-3; v_gene: TRBV6-6; abundance: few; d_gene: TRBD2; CDR3nt: TGTGCCAGCAGTACCCCCGGGGCGGGGGGATTAGATACGCAGTATTTT; CDR3aa: CASSTPGAGGLDTQYF
j_gene: TRBJ2-1; v_gene: TRBV11-2; abundance: NA; d_gene: TRBD1; CDR3nt: TGTGCCAGCAGCTTAGCCCGAGCACAGACAGGGGCGTACAATGAGCAGTTCTTC; CDR3aa: CASSLARAQTGAYNEQFF
j_gene: TRBJ2-7; v_gene: TRBV5-5; abundance: NA; d_gene: TRBD1; CDR3nt: TGTGCCAGCAGCGGGACGGACAGGGGGCTTTACGAGCAGTACTTC; CDR3aa: CASSGTDRGLYEQYF
j_gene: TRBJ1-5; v_gene: TRBV28; abundance: NA; d_gene: TRBD1; CDR3nt: TGTGCCAGCAGATATGGGACAGGCGTCCTTCAGCCCCAGCATTTT; CDR3aa: CASRYGTGVLQPQHF
j_gene: TRBJ2-5; v_gene: TRBV27; abundance: few; d_gene: NA; CDR3nt: TGTGCCAGCAGTTTCCACAGGGAAGGGGAGACCCAGTACTTC; CDR3aa: CASSFHREGETQYF
j_gene: TRBJ1-2; v_gene: TRBV6-5; abundance: NA; d_gene: NA; CDR3nt: TGTGCCAGCAGTTGGGGACATGGGGCGCGGGGCTACACCTTC; CDR3aa: CASSWGHGARGYTF
j_gene: TRBJ1-2; v_gene: TRBV27; abundance: few; d_gene: NA; CDR3nt: TGTGCCATTTGGGATGACAGGGGCTACACCTTC; CDR3aa: CAIWDDRGYTF
j_gene: TRBJ2-5; v_gene: TRBV6-6; abundance: NA; d_gene: NA; CDR3nt: TGTGCCAGCAGTTGGTTAGAAGAGACCCAGTACTTC; CDR3aa: CASSWLEETQYF
j_gene: TRBJ2-5; v_gene: TRBV19; abundance: NA; d_gene: TRBD1; CDR3nt: TGTGCCAGCTCAGGGGGCTCTGAGACCCAGTACTTC; CDR3aa: CASSGGSETQYF
j_gene: TRBJ1-3; v_gene: TRBV9; abundance: few; d_gene: NA; CDR3nt: TGTGCCAGCAGCGTTGCCAGCTCTGGAAACACCATATATTTT; CDR3aa: CASSVASSGNTIYF
j_gene: TRBJ2-7; v_gene: TRBV15; abundance: NA; d_gene: TRBD1; CDR3nt: TGTGCCACCAGCAGAGATCGAGGGGGCTCGAAGCACGAGCAGTACTTC; CDR3aa: CATSRDRGGSKHEQYF
j_gene: TRBJ2-6; v_gene: TRBV7-6; abundance: NA; d_gene: NA; CDR3nt: TGTGCCAGCAGCATTCAATGGGGCATCCCCTCTGGGGCCAACGTCCTGACTTTC; CDR3aa: CASSIQWGIPSGANVLTF
j_gene: TRBJ2-1; v_gene: TRBV5-1; abundance: NA; d_gene: TRBD2; CDR3nt: TGCGCCAGCAGCTTGGTGGGGGGGAGCTCCTACAATGAGCAGTTCTTC; CDR3aa: CASSLVGGSSYNEQFF
j_gene: TRBJ1-3; v_gene: TRBV9; abundance: NA; d_gene: NA; CDR3nt: TGTGCCAGCAGCGTAGCTGCGGGGAATCGTGGAAACACCATATATTTT; CDR3aa: CASSVAAGNRGNTIYF
j_gene: TRBJ2-3; v_gene: TRBV6-4; abundance: NA; d_gene: TRBD1; CDR3nt: TGTGCCAGCAGTGCGCAGGGGGACACAGATACGCAGTATTTT; CDR3aa: CASSAQGDTDTQYF
j_gene: TRBJ1-6; v_gene: TRBV7-8; abundance: NA; d_gene: NA; CDR3nt: TGTGCCAGCAGCTTGGAATACAGCCAGAATTCACCCCTCCACTTT; CDR3aa: CASSLEYSQNSPLHF
j_gene: TRBJ1-6; v_gene: TRBV21-1; abundance: NA; d_gene: NA; CDR3nt: TGTGCCAGCAGCAAAGGGGGGCAGGTTGGTTCACCCCTCCACTTT; CDR3aa: CASSKGGQVGSPLHF
j_gene: TRBJ2-1; v_gene: TRBV15; abundance: NA; d_gene: TRBD1; CDR3nt: TGTGCCACCAGCAGAGATTACGGACAGGTGGACAATGAGCAGTTCTTC; CDR3aa: CATSRDYGQVDNEQFF
j_gene: TRBJ1-2; v_gene: TRBV21-1; abundance: NA; d_gene: NA; CDR3nt: TGTGCCAGCAGCAAGGGGGACAGATCGCCTAACTATGGCTACACCTTC; CDR3aa: CASSKGDRSPNYGYTF
j_gene: TRBJ1-1; v_gene: TRBV28; abundance: NA; d_gene: NA; CDR3nt: TGTGCCAGCAGGCCCGGAATCCGGGGTGAAGCTTTCTTT; CDR3aa: CASRPGIRGEAFF
j_gene: TRBJ2-3; v_gene: TRBV13; abundance: NA; d_gene: NA; CDR3nt: TGTGCCAGCAGCCCCTCTGGGGGCAAAGCCACAGATACGCAGTATTTT; CDR3aa: CASSPSGGKATDTQYF
j_gene: TRBJ1-2; v_gene: TRBV19; abundance: once; d_gene: TRBD1; CDR3nt: TGTGCCAGTAGTCCCGGGACAGCCGTCTATGGCTACACCTTC; CDR3aa: CASSPGTAVYGYTF
j_gene: TRBJ2-1; v_gene: TRBV6-5; abundance: NA; d_gene: NA; CDR3nt: TGTGCCAGCAGTTACACAGTATACAATGAGCAGTTCTTC; CDR3aa: CASSYTVYNEQFF
j_gene: TRBJ1-1; v_gene: TRBV14; abundance: NA; d_gene: NA; CDR3nt: TGTGCCAGCAGCCAGCTGAGCACTGAAGCTTTCTTT; CDR3aa: CASSQLSTEAFF
j_gene: TRBJ1-4; v_gene: TRBV28; abundance: NA; d_gene: NA; CDR3nt: TGTGCCAGCAACTCCGACGAGAGCGATGAAAAACTGTTTTTT; CDR3aa: CASNSDESDEKLFF
j_gene: TRBJ1-2; v_gene: TRBV14; abundance: NA; d_gene: NA; CDR3nt: TGTGCCAGCAGCCAAGTTACGAGCTATGGCTACACCTTC; CDR3aa: CASSQVTSYGYTF
j_gene: TRBJ2-5; v_gene: TRBV2; abundance: NA; d_gene: NA; CDR3nt: TGTGCCAGCAGCCGCGAGGACTCGGCACGAGAGACCCAGTACTTC; CDR3aa: CASSREDSARETQYF
j_gene: TRBJ1-2; v_gene: TRBV6-5; abundance: NA; d_gene: TRBD1; CDR3nt: TGTGCCAGCAGGCCTAACAGGGGAGAATATGGCTACACCTTC; CDR3aa: CASRPNRGEYGYTF
j_gene: TRBJ1-1; v_gene: TRBV5-4; abundance: few; d_gene: TRBD1; CDR3nt: TGTGCCAGCAGCTTGGGCAGGGGGAGCACTGAAGCTTTCTTT; CDR3aa: CASSLGRGSTEAFF
j_gene: TRBJ1-3; v_gene: TRBV15; abundance: NA; d_gene: NA; CDR3nt: TGTGCCACCAGTAAGGGAGAGGATGGAAACACCATATATTTT; CDR3aa: CATSKGEDGNTIYF